The T cell receptor beta chain described here comes from a study of T cell responses to AZD1222 COVID-19 vaccine. About this clone: Its cognate antigen is unknown.

Study-level points and caveats: Among spike-specific TCRs, nearly half reportedly target unmutated variant regions. The peak T cell response came first, and repertoires were sampled only after it.

The CDR3 sequence is 14 residues long. Between the trimmed V and J ends, which lost 7 bases and 4 bases, there was a span of 16 bases. Germline V gives CDR1 SNHLY, CDR2 FYNNEI. The protocol was immunoSEQ multiplex PCR, while the TCRdb copy is restricted to in-frame clones and leaves out a portion. The sample includes 100,000 to 150,000 clones, more than 85% of them seen just once. The sequencing used peripheral blood, collected on day 0 of AZD1222 vaccination. The gene calls are TRBV2 and TRBJ1-2; possibly TRBD1 for D (5 bases). The source is an adult in good health. CDR3 residues: CASIRGWGSYGYTF. CDR3 DNA sequence: TGTGCCAGCATCCGGGGCTGGGGTAGCTATGGCTACACCTTC.